This T cell receptor (beta chain) appears in the sequencing data of a study of OX40 agonist ivuxolimab in advanced cancers. Study outcomes and limitations: The study did not work out the antigen specificity of the expanded peripheral T cells. CD8+ T cells (on average) carried more expanded clones than CD4+ T cells.

Worth noting for this clone: Its specificity is not known.

This CDR3 spans 12 amino acids. Germline values: CDR1 SQVTM, CDR2 ANQGSEA. J lost 6 bases, V lost 4 bases, and 2 bases had no gene match. Method: immunoSEQ multiplex PCR; TCRdb's copy keeps in-frame clones and lacks some. The sample includes over 55,000 clones, 80% to 90% seen only once; the top ten take more than 1.5%. The starting material was CD4+ or CD8+ T cells sorted from blood, obtained in a trial of the OX40 agonist ivuxolimab. V and J are TRBV29-1 and TRBJ2-2; 7 bases match TRBD2. This TCR derives from an adult with an advanced solid tumor such as melanoma, head and neck, liver or kidney cancer. The CDR3 here is CSVVAGSGELFF. The CDR3 nucleotides read TGCAGCGTTGTAGCGGGTTCCGGGGAGCTGTTTTTT.